This TCR beta chain appears in the sequencing data of a study of blood T cell repertoires in COVID-19. Study-level background: The analysed material was cDNA or gDNA that came from T cells, B-cell-depleted T cells, or PBMCs.

Participants were aged about 18 to 95 years, lived in under 25 US areas, and enrolled virtually. This table comes from immunoSEQ multiplex PCR, and its TCRdb copy is limited to in-frame clones, with some not included. The profile covers roughly 250,000 clones, with 91% appearing a single time and 1.2% taken by the ten largest. The CDR3 sequence is 13 residues long. Trimming shortened V by 0 bases and J by 7 bases, and 9 bases separated the two germline ends. The germline gives CDR1 LGHNA, CDR2 YSLEER. The sequence was collected from a human donor in a cohort exposed to, infected with or recovered from COVID-19 (not recorded which). The donor label of this sample is uncertain. The chain combines TRBV4-3 with TRBJ1-2; D gene uncertain. Input material: PBMCs or T cells enriched from blood (not recorded which). CDR3 amino acids: CASSQDVEAGYTF. CDR3 coding DNA: TGCGCCAGCAGCCAAGATGTCGAGGCTGGCTACACCTTC.